This TCR beta chain originates from a study of blood T cell repertoires in COVID-19. Looking at the study overall: Samples representing acute and convalescent COVID-19 were sourced from the United States, Italy and Spain.

Profiled with immunoSEQ multiplex PCR; TCRdb holds only in-frame clones, not every one. The sample records approximately 150,000 clones, 70% to 90% being singletons. This CDR3 contains 15 residues. Trimming removed 2 bases from V and 7 bases from J, with 17 bases in between. The germline CDR1 and CDR2 sequences are MNHNY and SVGAGI (reference sequence). This chain links TRBV6-6 with TRBJ1-2; D not resolved. The sequenced sample was peripheral blood. The receptor was isolated from a woman aged 45-65 years with COVID-19, enrolled during active disease. CDR3 sequence: CASSYRRGKSGGYTF. DNA of the CDR3: TGTGCCAGCAGTTACCGTAGAGGGAAGAGCGGTGGCTACACCTTC.